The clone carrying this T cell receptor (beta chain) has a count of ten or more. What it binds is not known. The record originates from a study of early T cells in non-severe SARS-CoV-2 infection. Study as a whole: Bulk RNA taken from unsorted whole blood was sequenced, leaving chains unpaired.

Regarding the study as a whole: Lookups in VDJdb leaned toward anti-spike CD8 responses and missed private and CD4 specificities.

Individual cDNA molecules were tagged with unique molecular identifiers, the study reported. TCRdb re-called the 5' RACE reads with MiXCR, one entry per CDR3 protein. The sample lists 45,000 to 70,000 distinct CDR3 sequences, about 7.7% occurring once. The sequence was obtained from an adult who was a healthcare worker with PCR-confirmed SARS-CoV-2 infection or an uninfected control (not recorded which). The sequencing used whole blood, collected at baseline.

CDR3 amino acids: CASSLRWRGATNEKLFF. CDR3 sequence (DNA): TGTGCCAGCAGCTTAAGGTGGAGGGGAGCAACTAATGAAAAACTGTTTTTT. The chain carries TRBV7-2 and TRBJ1-4; TRBD1 is a possible D gene (5 bases). The CDR3 has 17 residues. CDR1 SGHTA and CDR2 FQGNSA come from the germline V gene. V was cut by 2 bases and J by 0 bases, with 13 bases left in between.